A selection of T cell receptor beta chains follows, all from one sample in a study of blood T cell repertoires in COVID-19. The data were produced by immunoSEQ multiplex PCR, yet TCRdb's version contains in-frame clones alone and is incomplete. The sample records 170,000 or so clones, more than 85% being singletons. Input material: PBMCs or T cells enriched from blood (not recorded which). The origin of the receptors is a woman between 45 and 60 years old who had recovered from COVID-19. Each CDR3 is given with its conserved first and last residue. The D gene is left open where the match is weak. Some rows have no size entry. The others give once, few or many, or a class for an expanded clone.

cdr3_aa,cdr3_nt,v_call,d_call,clone_size,j_call
CASSITVQGPNNEQFF,TGTGCCAGTAGTATCACGGTCCAGGGCCCGAACAATGAGCAGTTCTTC,TRBV19,.,.,TRBJ2-1
CATSPGMSYTF,TGTGCCACCAGTCCGGGGATGAGCTACACCTTC,TRBV24-1,.,.,TRBJ1-2
CAISEGTPNNEQFF,TGTGCCATCAGTGAGGGGACACCAAACAATGAGCAGTTCTTC,TRBV10-3,.,once,TRBJ2-1
CATIRSGANVLTF,TGTGCCACTATCCGGTCTGGGGCCAACGTCCTGACTTTC,TRBV6-5,.,.,TRBJ2-6
CASSSQGAVDNGYTF,TGCGCCAGCAGCTCACAGGGGGCGGTGGACAATGGCTACACCTTC,TRBV5-1,TRBD1,.,TRBJ1-2
CASSYGAPGTDTQYF,TGTGCCAGCAGTTACGGAGCGCCAGGCACAGATACGCAGTATTTT,TRBV6-5,.,.,TRBJ2-3
CASSGDWEQFF,TGTGCCAGCAGCGGTGACTGGGAGCAGTTCTTC,TRBV7-9,.,.,TRBJ2-1
CTSSQGVGLAGVSWGEQYF,TGCACCAGCAGCCAAGGAGTCGGACTAGCGGGAGTTTCTTGGGGCGAGCAGTACTTC,TRBV1,.,few,TRBJ2-7
CARLPGALGEQYF,TGCGCCAGACTTCCGGGAGCCCTCGGGGAGCAGTACTTC,TRBV10-1,.,.,TRBJ2-7
CASSERRGVETQYF,TGTGCCAGCAGTGAACGGCGGGGAGTCGAGACCCAGTACTTC,TRBV25-1,.,.,TRBJ2-5
CSVRDSSTDTQYF,TGCAGCGTCCGGGACAGCTCCACAGATACGCAGTATTTT,TRBV29-1,TRBD1,few,TRBJ2-3
CASSQLSYGYTF,TGTGCCAGCAGCCAACTTAGCTATGGCTACACCTTC,TRBV3-1/TRBV3-2,.,.,TRBJ1-2
CASSSTGGTKYSGNTIYF,TGTGCCAGCAGCTCGACAGGGGGCACCAAATACTCTGGAAACACCATATATTTT,TRBV7-9,TRBD1,.,TRBJ1-3
CASSTGNSNQPQHF,TGTGCCAGTAGTACGGGTAATAGCAATCAGCCCCAGCATTTT,TRBV19,.,once,TRBJ1-5
CASSLDWTGQYF,TGTGCCAGCAGCTTAGACTGGACAGGACAGTACTTC,TRBV11-3,TRBD1,.,TRBJ2-7
CATSEDAPSRGETQYF,TGTGCCACCAGTGAAGACGCGCCTAGCCGGGGTGAGACCCAGTACTTC,TRBV24-1,.,.,TRBJ2-5
CASSTGTRGSREQYF,TGTGCCAGCAGTACCGGGACTAGGGGTAGTCGGGAGCAGTACTTC,TRBV11-2,TRBD2,.,TRBJ2-7
CASSPSVNLQGSPLHF,TGTGCCAGCAGCCCCTCTGTTAACCTACAGGGTTCACCCCTCCACTTT,TRBV7-8,.,.,TRBJ1-6
CASSLFGGAGNEKLFF,TGTGCCAGCAGCTTATTTGGGGGGGCGGGCAATGAAAAACTGTTTTTT,TRBV11-2,.,.,TRBJ1-4
CASSPPTGGIGTEAFF,TGTGCCAGCTCACCCCCGACAGGGGGCATAGGCACTGAAGCTTTCTTT,TRBV18,TRBD1,.,TRBJ1-1
CASSLERALPGTQYF,TGCGCCAGCAGCTTGGAGCGGGCCCTCCCCGGCACGCAGTATTTT,TRBV5-1,.,.,TRBJ2-3
CASSQGQGIAYEQYF,TGTGCCAGCAGCCAGGGACAGGGGATTGCTTACGAGCAGTACTTC,TRBV5-4,TRBD1,.,TRBJ2-7
CAWSKREGRYEQYF,TGTGCCTGGAGTAAGAGGGAGGGCCGGTACGAGCAGTACTTC,TRBV30,TRBD2,.,TRBJ2-7
CASSQVGVGEQYF,TGTGCCAGCAGCCAAGTCGGAGTCGGCGAGCAGTACTTC,TRBV14,.,.,TRBJ2-7
CASSPGSLPNTEAFF,TGTGCCAGCAGCCCCGGTTCGCTTCCGAACACTGAAGCTTTCTTT,TRBV6-2/TRBV6-3,.,.,TRBJ1-1
CASSVGLAAEVQYF,TGTGCCAGCAGCGTAGGTCTAGCGGCAGAGGTGCAGTACTTC,TRBV9,TRBD2,.,TRBJ2-7
CASSPMTSTYNEQFF,TGTGCCAGCTCACCGATGACTAGCACCTACAATGAGCAGTTCTTC,TRBV18,TRBD2,.,TRBJ2-1
CASSEWGGGIGDEQYF,TGTGCCAGCAGTGAATGGGGCGGGGGTATCGGAGACGAGCAGTACTTC,TRBV25-1,TRBD2,.,TRBJ2-7
CASSDRLLGAQYF,TGTGCCAGCAGTGACAGGCTCCTAGGGGCCCAGTACTTC,TRBV12-3/TRBV12-4,.,.,TRBJ2-5
CATSGVGYEQYF,TGTGCCACCTCGGGGGTGGGCTACGAGCAGTACTTC,TRBV10-3,.,few,TRBJ2-7
CASSLDPGTAYSNQPQHF,TGTGCCAGCAGTTTAGACCCCGGGACAGCCTATAGCAATCAGCCCCAGCATTTT,TRBV28,TRBD1,.,TRBJ1-5
CASSLYVRVPKETQYF,TGTGCCAGCAGCTTATACGTTCGGGTACCGAAAGAGACCCAGTACTTC,TRBV7-2,.,.,TRBJ2-5
CASSFPGGQLFF,TGTGCCAGCAGCTTCCCGGGAGGGCAGCTGTTCTTC,TRBV7-2,TRBD2,.,TRBJ2-1
CATSVSSGGYTF,TGTGCCACCAGTGTGAGTAGCGGAGGCTACACCTTC,TRBV24-1,.,.,TRBJ1-2
CASSLGVTGYHVYTF,TGTGCCAGCAGCTTGGGAGTGACAGGGTATCATGTCTACACCTTC,TRBV7-2,TRBD1,.,TRBJ1-2
CASSPSLGQLNTEAFF,TGTGCCAGCTCACCCTCGCTGGGACAGCTGAACACTGAAGCTTTCTTT,TRBV18,TRBD1,.,TRBJ1-1
CASSFSGQPTDTQYF,TGTGCCAGCAGCTTCTCCGGACAACCCACAGATACGCAGTATTTT,TRBV7-9,.,.,TRBJ2-3
CASSLGSFGERSYEQYF,TGCGCCAGCAGCTTGGGTAGTTTCGGGGAACGGTCCTACGAGCAGTACTTC,TRBV5-1,.,.,TRBJ2-7
CRGTGGTEAFF,TGCAGGGGGACGGGGGGAACTGAAGCTTTCTTT,TRBV20-1,.,.,TRBJ1-1